This TCR beta chain was sequenced for a study of T cell responses to AZD1222 COVID-19 vaccine. The length of the CDR3 is 13 residues. Sequenced by immunoSEQ multiplex PCR; TCRdb stores in-frame clones only, minus some. The sample includes 90,000 to 150,000 clones, over 75% of them seen just once. The sequence came from an adult in good health. Sequences were derived from peripheral blood, sampled on day 0 of AZD1222 vaccination. The V and J genes are TRBV21-1 and TRBJ2-5. TRBV21-1 constitutes a pseudogene. CDR3 bases: TGTGCCAGCCCGCACGCAGAGTGGGAGACCCAGTACTTC. It specifies CASPHAEWETQYF.